This TCR beta chain was sequenced in a study of vaccination and CD4 T cells after COVID-19. Across the study: Convalescent donors were composed of six males and four females, of whom two were Hispanic. Participants were vaccinated with two doses, given as either BNT162b2 or mRNA-1273 vaccine. The post-COVID samples were taken a median approximately 3.5 months after diagnosis, anywhere from 35 to 161.

The study, taken as a whole, reports: Researchers report that 304 of 307 vaccine-specific clones in convalescent patients proved spike mono-reactive.

This clonotype was detected once. Its matching antigen is unknown. The junction had 3 bases not matched to a gene; V was cut back by 0 bases and J by 2 bases. Looked up from germline, CDR1 is SNHLY and CDR2 is FYNNEI. The CDR3 sequence is 15 residues long. TCRdb fed the PCR reads into MiXCR, producing one record per CDR3 protein. This sample has about 15,000 distinct CDR3 sequences, with less than 75% found just once. The chain combines TRBV2 with TRBJ2-7, with 8 bases identical to TRBD1. The sample was CD4+ T cells from blood, taken after SARS-CoV-2 vaccination. This TCR was sampled from a human donor who had recovered from COVID-19. CDR3 protein: CASSEAQGAAYEQYF. The CDR3 DNA is TGTGCCAGCAGTGAAGCGCAGGGGGCGGCCTACGAGCAGTACTTC.